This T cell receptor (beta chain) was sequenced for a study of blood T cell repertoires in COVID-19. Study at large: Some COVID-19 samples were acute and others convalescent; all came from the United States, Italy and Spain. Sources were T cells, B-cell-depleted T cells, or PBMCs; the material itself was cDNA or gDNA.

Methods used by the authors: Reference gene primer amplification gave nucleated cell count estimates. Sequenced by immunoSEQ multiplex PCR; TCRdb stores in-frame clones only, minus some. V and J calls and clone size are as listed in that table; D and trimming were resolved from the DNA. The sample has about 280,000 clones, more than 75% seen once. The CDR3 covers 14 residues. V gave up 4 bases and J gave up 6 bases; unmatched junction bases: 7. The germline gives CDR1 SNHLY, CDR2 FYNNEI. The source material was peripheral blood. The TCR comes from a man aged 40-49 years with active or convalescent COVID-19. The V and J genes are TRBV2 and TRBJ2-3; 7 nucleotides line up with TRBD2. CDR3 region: CASSVPGRADTQYF. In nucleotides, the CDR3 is TGTGCCAGCAGTGTCCCAGGGAGGGCGGATACGCAGTATTTT. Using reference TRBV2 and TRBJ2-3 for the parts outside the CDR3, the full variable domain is EPEVTQTPSHQVTQMGQEVILRCVPISNHLYFYWYRQILGQKVEFLVSFYNNEISEKSEIFDDQFSVERPDGSNFTLKIRSTKLEDSAMYFCASSVPGRADTQYFGPGTRLTVL.